The rows below give T cell receptor beta chains drawn from one sample of a study of neurological immune-mediated disorders. From the 5' RACE reads, TCRdb called clonotypes with MiXCR, one entry per CDR3 protein. The data hold under 90,000 distinct CDR3 sequences, with around 3.5% observed a single time. What was sequenced was PBMCs. The origin of the receptors is a woman aged 50 to 60 with multiple sclerosis. CDR3s include the opening cysteine and the closing phenylalanine or tryptophan. Fields, in order: J gene, V gene, clone size, D gene, CDR3 protein, CDR3 DNA. D genes are given only for firm matches. Some rows mark clone size as missing; the rest say once, few, many or name a class of expanded clone.

TRBJ1-1 | TRBV10-3 | many | . | CAISETSNTEAFF | TGTGCCATCAGTGAGACATCCAACACTGAAGCTTTCTTT
TRBJ2-1 | TRBV7-7 | many | TRBD2 | CASSSGLAGSRLASEQFF | TGTGCTAGCAGCTCGGGACTAGCGGGTTCTCGACTGGCAAGTGAGCAGTTCTTC
TRBJ1-5 | TRBV20-1 | many | . | CSAKGGGGGNQPQHF | TGCAGTGCTAAAGGGGGGGGTGGCGGCAATCAGCCCCAGCATTTT
TRBJ1-1 | TRBV27 | many | . | CASSMREQTEAFF | TGTGCCAGCAGTATGAGGGAGCAGACTGAAGCTTTCTTT
TRBJ2-2 | TRBV12-3/TRBV12-4 | . | . | CDSSTLIWELFF | TGTGACAGCAGCACCCTTATTTGGGAGCTGTTTTTT
TRBJ2-1 | TRBV20-1 | many | . | CSARSSGIFYNEQFF | TGCAGTGCTAGATCAAGCGGAATTTTCTACAATGAGCAGTTCTTC
TRBJ1-1 | TRBV20-1 | many | TRBD1 | CSARHPGQGGTEAFF | TGCAGTGCTAGACATCCGGGACAGGGCGGGACTGAAGCTTTCTTT
TRBJ2-4 | TRBV7-9 | many | . | CASSSGSLAKNIQYF | TGTGCCAGCAGCTCCGGGAGCTTAGCCAAAAACATTCAGTACTTC
TRBJ2-3 | TRBV10-3 | many | TRBD2 | CAITSGGAADTQYF | TGTGCCATCACTAGCGGGGGGGCGGCAGATACGCAGTATTTT
TRBJ1-4 | TRBV6-5 | . | . | CASSYGGSEWEKLFF | TGTGCCAGCAGTTACGGGGGGTCGGAGTGGGAAAAACTGTTTTTT
TRBJ2-3 | TRBV11-1 | many | . | CASTQEGRGTQYF | TGTGCCAGCACCCAGGAGGGGCGCGGTACGCAGTATTTT
TRBJ1-1 | TRBV12-3/TRBV12-4 | many | . | CASRKGTEAFF | TGTGCCAGCAGGAAAGGGACTGAAGCTTTCTTT
TRBJ1-6 | TRBV7-8 | . | . | CASRPNGDSPLHF | TGTGCCAGCAGACCAAACGGAGATTCACCCCTCCACTTT
TRBJ2-7 | TRBV7-9 | many | TRBD1 | CASSFQGASSYEQYF | TGTGCCAGCAGCTTCCAGGGGGCGAGCTCCTACGAGCAGTACTTC
TRBJ2-3 | TRBV5-6 | many | . | CASSKRQDADTQYF | TGTGCCAGCAGCAAAAGACAGGACGCAGATACGCAGTATTTT
TRBJ2-2 | TRBV7-2 | many | . | CASSLVVGPGELFF | TGTGCCAGCAGCTTAGTTGTCGGGCCCGGGGAGCTGTTTTTT
TRBJ1-2 | TRBV12-3/TRBV12-4 | many | TRBD1 | CASRETGGASGYTF | TGTGCCAGCAGGGAGACAGGGGGCGCGAGTGGCTACACCTTC
TRBJ2-1 | TRBV20-1 | many | TRBD2 | CSASGTSGAYNEQFF | TGCAGTGCTAGCGGGACTAGCGGGGCCTACAATGAGCAGTTCTTC
TRBJ2-5 | TRBV5-1 | many | . | CASSLAGVTQETQYF | TGCGCCAGCAGCTTGGCCGGTGTTACACAAGAGACCCAGTACTTC
TRBJ2-7 | TRBV7-2 | many | . | CASSLVMGDGEQYF | TGTGCCAGCAGCTTAGTGATGGGGGATGGAGAGCAGTACTTC
TRBJ2-7 | TRBV20-1 | many | TRBD2 | CSAIGPTAGVNYEQYF | TGCAGTGCTATAGGCCCAACGGCGGGGGTCAACTACGAGCAGTACTTC
TRBJ1-5 | TRBV7-2 | many | . | CASSLNGRQPQHF | TGTGCCAGCAGCTTAAATGGACGTCAGCCCCAGCATTTT
TRBJ2-5 | TRBV5-1 | many | TRBD1 | CATVSGTGSFGETQYF | TGCGCCACGGTTTCCGGGACAGGGTCCTTCGGGGAGACCCAGTACTTC
TRBJ2-3 | TRBV5-1 | many | TRBD2 | CASSRTSGGRTDTQYF | TGCGCCAGCAGCCGAACTAGCGGGGGGCGCACAGATACGCAGTATTTT
TRBJ2-3 | TRBV2 | many | . | CASSEAIPWGSTDTQYF | TGTGCCAGCAGTGAAGCCATTCCTTGGGGGAGCACAGATACGCAGTATTTT
TRBJ2-3 | TRBV7-2 | many | . | CASTPRGRGGAETQYF | TGTGCCAGCACACCTAGGGGCAGGGGTGGAGCAGAGACGCAGTATTTT
TRBJ2-5 | TRBV29-1 | few | . | CSVGGLNSGETQYF | TGCAGCGTTGGGGGACTGAATTCTGGAGAGACCCAGTACTTC
TRBJ2-1 | TRBV6-2/TRBV6-3 | few | TRBD2 | CASSYSGLRGVYNEQFF | TGTGCCAGCAGTTACTCGGGGTTACGGGGGGTCTACAATGAGCAGTTCTTC
TRBJ2-3 | TRBV9 | many | . | CASSAYEGADTQYF | TGTGCCAGCAGCGCCTACGAGGGGGCAGATACGCAGTATTTT
TRBJ2-2 | TRBV5-1 | many | TRBD2 | CASRAGEGTGELFF | TGCGCCAGCAGAGCGGGGGAGGGCACCGGGGAGCTGTTTTTT
TRBJ1-5 | TRBV28 | . | . | CASSLAGEGNQPQHF | TGTGCCAGCAGTTTAGCAGGAGAGGGCAATCAGCCCCAGCATTTT
TRBJ2-2 | TRBV7-6 | few | . | CASSWAATSYTGELFF | TGTGCCAGCAGCTGGGCGGCGACATCGTACACCGGGGAGCTGTTTTTT
TRBJ1-2 | TRBV2 | many | . | CASSEAWQVPYGYTF | TGTGCCAGCAGTGAAGCGTGGCAGGTACCTTATGGCTACACCTTC
TRBJ2-5 | TRBV20-1 | many | . | CSARGGPVQETQYF | TGCAGTGCTAGAGGCGGGCCAGTCCAAGAGACCCAGTACTTC
TRBJ2-2 | TRBV29-1 | many | . | CSVETGQNTGELFF | TGCAGCGTTGAAACGGGGCAGAACACCGGGGAGCTGTTTTTT
TRBJ1-3 | TRBV6-5 | many | . | CASRVRTSSGNTIYF | TGTGCCAGCCGGGTCCGAACGAGCTCTGGAAACACCATATATTTT
TRBJ2-1 | TRBV20-1 | many | TRBD1 | CSARDLTGLNEQFF | TGCAGTGCTAGAGATTTGACAGGGCTAAATGAGCAGTTCTTC
TRBJ2-3 | TRBV20-1 | many | TRBD2 | CSARKRGVSPDTQYF | TGCAGTGCTAGAAAGCGGGGGGTGAGCCCAGATACGCAGTATTTT
TRBJ2-5 | TRBV20-1 | many | . | CRPLGGETQYF | TGCAGACCCCTCGGGGGAGAGACCCAGTACTTC
TRBJ1-6 | TRBV28 | . | TRBD1 | CASSPGQVNSTLNF | TGTGCCAGCAGCCCCGGACAGGTCAATTCAACCCTCAACTTT
TRBJ1-2 | TRBV12-3/TRBV12-4 | many | TRBD1 | CASSPGGDYGYTF | TGTGCCAGCAGCCCAGGGGGCGACTATGGCTACACCTTC
TRBJ2-5 | TRBV7-9 | many | . | CASSPRPVGAQETQYF | TGTGCCAGCAGCCCCCGGCCAGTGGGCGCCCAAGAGACCCAGTACTTC
TRBJ2-5 | TRBV5-1 | many | . | CASRPGQQETQYF | TGCGCCAGCAGACCCGGACAGCAAGAGACCCAGTACTTC